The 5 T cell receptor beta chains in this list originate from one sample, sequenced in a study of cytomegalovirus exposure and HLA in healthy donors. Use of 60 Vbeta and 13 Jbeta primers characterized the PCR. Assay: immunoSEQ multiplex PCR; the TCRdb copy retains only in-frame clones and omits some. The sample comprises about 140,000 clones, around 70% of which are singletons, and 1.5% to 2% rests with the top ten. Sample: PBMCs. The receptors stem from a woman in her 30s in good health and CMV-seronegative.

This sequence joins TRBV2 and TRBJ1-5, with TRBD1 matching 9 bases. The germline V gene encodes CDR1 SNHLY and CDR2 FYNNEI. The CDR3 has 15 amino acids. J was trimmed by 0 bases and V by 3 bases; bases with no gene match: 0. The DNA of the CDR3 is TGTGCCAGCAGTGAGGACAGGGGTAGCAATCAGCCCCAGCATTTT. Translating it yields CASSEDRGSNQPQHF.

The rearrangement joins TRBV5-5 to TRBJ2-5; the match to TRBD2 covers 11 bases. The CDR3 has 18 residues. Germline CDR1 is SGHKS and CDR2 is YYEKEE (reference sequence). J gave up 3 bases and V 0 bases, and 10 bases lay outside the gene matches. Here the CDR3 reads CASSLASSGGPVEETQYF. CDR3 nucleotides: TGTGCCAGCAGCTTGGCGTCTAGCGGGGGGCCGGTGGAAGAGACCCAGTACTTC.

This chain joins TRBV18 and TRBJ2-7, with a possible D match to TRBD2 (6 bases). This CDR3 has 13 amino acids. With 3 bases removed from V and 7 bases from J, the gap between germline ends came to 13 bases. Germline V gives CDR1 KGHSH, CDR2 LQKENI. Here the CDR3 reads CASSPQAEGEQYF. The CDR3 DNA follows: TGTGCCAGCTCACCCCAAGCGGAGGGGGAGCAGTACTTC.

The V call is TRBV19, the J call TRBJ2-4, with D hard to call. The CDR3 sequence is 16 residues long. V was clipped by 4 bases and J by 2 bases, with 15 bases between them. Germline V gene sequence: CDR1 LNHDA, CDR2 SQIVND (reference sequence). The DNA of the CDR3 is TGTGCCAGTAGTACGACTCTTGACCGAACCAAAAACATTCAGTACTTC. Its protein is CASSTTLDRTKNIQYF. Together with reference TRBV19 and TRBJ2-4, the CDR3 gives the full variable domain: DGGITQSPKYLFRKEGQNVTLSCEQNLNHDAMYWYRQDPGQGLRLIYYSQIVNDFQKGDIAEGYSVSREKKESFPLTVTSAQKNPTAFYLCASSTTLDRTKNIQYFGAGTRLSVL.

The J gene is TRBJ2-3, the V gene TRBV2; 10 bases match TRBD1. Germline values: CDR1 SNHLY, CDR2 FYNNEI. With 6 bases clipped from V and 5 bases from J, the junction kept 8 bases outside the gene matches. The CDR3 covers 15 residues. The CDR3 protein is CASSDRDRGGDTQYF. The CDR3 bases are TGTGCCAGCAGCGACCGGGACAGGGGTGGAGATACGCAGTATTTT.